This T cell receptor (beta chain) was found in a study of T cell changes during pregnancy in multiple sclerosis. Assay: immunoSEQ multiplex PCR; the TCRdb copy retains only in-frame clones and omits some. The table includes approximately 49,000 clones, 88% detected once. Germline V gives CDR1 MNHNS, CDR2 SASEGT. The CDR3 is 14 amino acids. V was pared by 6 bases and J by 2 bases, with 10 bases between. The source was CD4+ T cells from peripheral blood mononuclear cells, collected in the second trimester of pregnancy. The sequence derives from a female donor with multiple sclerosis, enrolled in a pregnancy study. This chain joins TRBV6-1 and TRBJ1-4, with D possibly being TRBD1 (6 bases). In DNA, the CDR3 is TGTGCCAGCAGAAACAGGGCTACTAATGAAAAACTGTTTTTT. It is translated as CASRNRATNEKLFF.